This entry concerns a single T cell receptor (beta chain). Its specific antigen is unknown. The entry originates in a study of T cells expressing NK-cell markers (dated by TCRdb to 2020 to 2021). As for the study more broadly: Three sorted T-cell subsets (CD3+CD56+NKG2C+, CD3+CD56+NKG2C- and CD3+CD56-NKG2C+) from several donors had their TCR beta-chain repertoires profiled. The eight sequenced donors were randomly selected healthy volunteers, three men and five women. The libraries were sequenced on Illumina HiSeq 2000/2500, MiSeq or NextSeq, producing 2 x 150 bp reads. Of the eight sequenced donors, seven were found to be HCMV-seropositive and one was found to be HCMV-seronegative. On the study overall, not on this receptor specifically: Whether the expanded NKG2C-expressing T cell clones were specific for HCMV antigens was left unclear. Those dominant clonotypes were again the most abundant among CD3+CD56-NKG2C+ cells in a handful of donors, at 28.3-60.1%. For 5 or 6 donors, the dominant CD3+CD56+NKG2C+ clonotypes were among the top 10 CD8+ clonotypes and accounted for about 1.0-7.0% of CD8+ T cells.

A commercial ELISA kit detecting HCMV-specific IgG in serum was used to determine HCMV serostatus. Peripheral blood mononuclear cells were isolated from blood by Ficoll density gradient centrifugation. For sequencing, an Illumina HiSeq 2000 was employed. The TCR beta cDNA libraries were made using 5'RACE template switching, a step that added both a universal primer site and unique molecular identifiers. Priming for cDNA synthesis came from the TCR beta constant segment, and two successive PCR amplification steps followed. In the paper's pipeline: MIGEC was used to demultiplex reads and group the reads by UMI, and MiTCR was used to assemble and quantify clonotypes. Only TCR cDNA sequences supported by at least two reads were kept to exclude erroneous sequences. Downstream repertoire analysis used the tcR package, and clonotypes were matched across fractions by CDR3 nucleotide sequence plus V segment. Antigen specificity was annotated against VDJdb with VDJmatch, allowing one amino acid substitution in CDR3. The reads were reprocessed in TCRdb, with one entry per CDR3 protein sequence and no accompanying DNA. The V and J calls, along with clone size, are taken from TCRdb and not from the paper's own processing. The sample's records list around 710 distinct CDR3 sequences. The top ten constitute approximately 94% of the sample.

This sequence originates from a woman under 30 in good health. Donor details come from another sample of the same person, matched by shared clones. Specimen: blood T cells: a sorted CD56 or NKG2C T cell subset, CD4+ or CD8+ T cells, or bulk PBMC T cells (not recorded which).

The CDR3 region: CASSEYTSGDTEAFF. This chain joins TRBV25-1 to TRBJ1-1; TCRdb selects TRBD1, and the lack of DNA leaves this call unchecked. Reading from cysteine to phenylalanine, the CDR3 counts 15 amino acids. The entry carries no DNA sequence. CDR1 and CDR2, per the germline V gene, are MGHDK and SYGVNS.